Listed below are T cell receptor beta chains from one sample, sequenced in a study of cytomegalovirus exposure and HLA in healthy donors. Profiling relied on immunoSEQ multiplex PCR, and the TCRdb table lists in-frame clones only, not all of them. The sample yields roughly 160,000 clones, roughly 70% seen once. Sequencing was performed on PBMCs. Receptors originate from a girl aged 5 to 17 in good health and CMV-seronegative. Both conserved end residues are part of each CDR3. A D gene is named only where the DNA matches it firmly. Only part of the rows carry a size: once, few, many, or a class if the clone is expanded.

d_call	v_call	j_call	cdr3_length	clone_size	cdr3_nt	cdr3_aa
-	TRBV18	TRBJ2-5	14	-	TGTGCCAGCTCTTCATCACAGGGTGTGGAGACCCAGTACTTC	CASSSSQGVETQYF
-	TRBV27	TRBJ2-5	13	-	TGTGCCAGCAGTTTATCGTATCAAGAGACCCAGTACTTC	CASSLSYQETQYF
TRBD1	TRBV7-2	TRBJ1-1	15	-	TGTGCCAGCAGCTTATCAGGGGGCCTGAACACTGAAGCTTTCTTT	CASSLSGGLNTEAFF
-	TRBV7-7	TRBJ2-5	15	-	TGTGCCAGCAGCCCTAATAGAGGTCCTCAAGAGACCCAGTACTTC	CASSPNRGPQETQYF
-	TRBV6-1	TRBJ1-1	13	few	TGTGCCAGCAGAACGGGGGTGAGCACTGAAGCTTTCTTT	CASRTGVSTEAFF
-	TRBV9	TRBJ1-2	15	-	TGTGCCAGCAGCGCGAGGACAGCTGGCAGCTATGGCTACACCTTC	CASSARTAGSYGYTF
TRBD1	TRBV19	TRBJ1-3	15	once	TGTGCCAGTAGGCTCGACAGGGAAAGTGGAAACACCATATATTTT	CASRLDRESGNTIYF
-	TRBV6-5	TRBJ1-1	14	few	TGTGCCAGCAGTTACTCGCAGGTAGTCCCTGAAGCTTTCTTT	CASSYSQVVPEAFF
TRBD1	TRBV13	TRBJ1-2	17	few	TGTGCCAGCAGCTTATTTCGGACAGGGGATAGTTACTATGGCTACACCTTC	CASSLFRTGDSYYGYTF
TRBD1	TRBV15	TRBJ1-4	15	-	TGTGCCACCAGCTCCATGACAGGGTTCAATGAAAAACTGTTTTTT	CATSSMTGFNEKLFF
-	TRBV27	TRBJ1-1	16	-	TGTGCCAGCAGTTTAATGGAGGGGGGGCGAGGAGCTGAAGCTTTCTTT	CASSLMEGGRGAEAFF
-	TRBV5-1	TRBJ2-5	13	-	TGCGCCAGCAGCTTGAGAACTCAAGAGACCCAGTACTTC	CASSLRTQETQYF
-	TRBV6-5	TRBJ1-3	14	few	TGTGCCAGCAGCCTCGCGGGGTTTCGAAACACCATATATTTT	CASSLAGFRNTIYF
-	TRBV18	TRBJ1-3	17	-	TGTGCCAGCTCACCGCGAGGACAGTTTCGCTCTGGAAACACCATATATTTT	CASSPRGQFRSGNTIYF
TRBD1	TRBV6-6	TRBJ2-7	14	once	TGTGCCAGCAGTCCAGAGAGGGGGCTGGTCGAGCAGTACTTC	CASSPERGLVEQYF
TRBD1	TRBV2	TRBJ1-1	13	-	TGTGCCAGCAGAGACAGGGCGAACACTGAAGCTTTCTTT	CASRDRANTEAFF
TRBD1	TRBV7-9	TRBJ1-3	14	once	TGTGCCAGCAGCGCAGGGGGGACTGGAAACACCATATATTTT	CASSAGGTGNTIYF
-	TRBV6-1	TRBJ1-5	16	-	TGTGCCAGCAGTGAACCCAGGGAATATAGCAATCAGCCCCAGCATTTT	CASSEPREYSNQPQHF
TRBD1	TRBV10-3	TRBJ1-1	14	-	TGTGCCATCAGGGGGACAGGGGCGAACACTGAAGCTTTCTTT	CAIRGTGANTEAFF
-	TRBV7-3	TRBJ2-3	14	-	TGTGCCAGCAGCCCCGGACAGAGCACAGATACGCAGTATTTT	CASSPGQSTDTQYF
-	TRBV9	TRBJ1-3	15	-	TGTGCCAGCAGCGTAGGGTGGGACACTGGAAACACCATATATTTT	CASSVGWDTGNTIYF
-	TRBV5-1	TRBJ2-5	14	-	TGCGCCAGCAGCATCGACAGACCTCAAGAGACCCAGTACTTC	CASSIDRPQETQYF
-	TRBV13	TRBJ2-3	13	-	TGTGCCAGCAGCCCAGGGCCAGCAGATACGCAGTATTTT	CASSPGPADTQYF
-	TRBV28	TRBJ1-2	13	-	TGTGCCAGCAGTTTATGGGGGGAGGAGGGCTACACCTTC	CASSLWGEEGYTF
-	TRBV2	TRBJ1-4	17	-	TGTGCCAGCAGGGACACTGGACAGCTCTCGCTTAATGAAAAACTGTTTTTT	CASRDTGQLSLNEKLFF
TRBD1	TRBV14	TRBJ2-5	16	-	TGTGCCAGCAGCCAAGTAGACAGGGGGCCCCAGGGGACCCAGTACTTC	CASSQVDRGPQGTQYF
-	TRBV5-1	TRBJ1-6	16	-	TGCGCCAGCAGCCCCGCTGGGGGGGCTTGGAATTCACCCCTCCACTTT	CASSPAGGAWNSPLHF
TRBD1	TRBV27	TRBJ1-1	13	-	TGTGCCAGCAGACCAGGGTCGGACAGGGTAGCTTTCTTT	CASRPGSDRVAFF
TRBD2	TRBV30	TRBJ2-3	14	-	TGTGCCTGGCGGACTAGCGGGGGTGGAGATACGCAGTATTTT	CAWRTSGGGDTQYF
-	TRBV6-9	TRBJ1-3	15	few	TGTGCCAGCACCAGACAGCCACTCTGTGGAAACACCATATATTTT	CASTRQPLCGNTIYF
-	TRBV30	TRBJ1-1	13	-	TGTGCCTGGAGGGCGGGGGCCAACACTGAAGCTTTCTTT	CAWRAGANTEAFF
TRBD1	TRBV19	TRBJ2-2	14	few	TGTGCCAGTAGTCCACAGGGGTGGGCCGGGGAGCTGTTTTTT	CASSPQGWAGELFF
TRBD2	TRBV5-1	TRBJ2-2	16	-	TGCGCCAGCAGCTCAGGGGGCCTAGCGGGGGCTCAGGAGCTGTTTTTT	CASSSGGLAGAQELFF
TRBD1	TRBV9	TRBJ1-1	14	-	TGTGCCAGTGGACAGGGAGGGGGGGACACTGAAGCTTTCTTT	CASGQGGGDTEAFF
TRBD1	TRBV5-1	TRBJ1-1	16	-	TGCGCCAGCAGCCAGGACAGGGCGGCTATTAGCACTGAAGCTTTCTTT	CASSQDRAAISTEAFF
-	TRBV2	TRBJ2-5	12	-	TGTGCCAGGGGGTCAGGGGCAGAGACCCAGTACTTC	CARGSGAETQYF
TRBD2	TRBV2	TRBJ2-1	17	-	TGTGCCAGCAGTGAGTCCCTAGCGGGGGGTGGGGACAATGAGCAGTTCTTC	CASSESLAGGGDNEQFF
-	TRBV7-7	TRBJ1-1	13	-	TGTGCCAGCAGCCAAGACGGGTTCACTGAAGCTTTCTTT	CASSQDGFTEAFF
-	TRBV5-1	TRBJ2-5	13	-	TGCGCCAGCAGGAGAGGGTCCCAAGAGACCCAGTACTTC	CASRRGSQETQYF
-	TRBV4-1	TRBJ1-4	15	-	TGCGCCAGCAGCCAAGACCCCGGTTCTCGAGAAAAACTGTTTTTT	CASSQDPGSREKLFF
TRBD1	TRBV7-3	TRBJ1-2	14	-	TGTGCCAGCAGCCAAGACAGGGGAAGCGATGGCTACACCTTC	CASSQDRGSDGYTF
-	TRBV7-7	TRBJ2-7	13	-	TGTGCTAGCAGCTTAGATAGGGGGAACGAGCAGTACTTC	CASSLDRGNEQYF
-	TRBV13	TRBJ1-1	12	-	TGTGCCAGCAGCTGGGGCAGCCATGAAGCTTTCTTT	CASSWGSHEAFF
TRBD1	TRBV9	TRBJ1-2	15	-	TGTGCCAGCAGCACGACGACAGGGGGCGCTTATGGCTACACCTTC	CASSTTTGGAYGYTF
-	TRBV6-5	TRBJ2-5	11	-	TGTGCCAGCCACCACGGGGAGACCCAGTACTTC	CASHHGETQYF
TRBD2	TRBV5-1	TRBJ2-1	16	-	TGCGCCAGCAGCTCGCTAAGCGGGGGCTCTCACAATGAGCAGTTCTTC	CASSSLSGGSHNEQFF
-	TRBV7-9	TRBJ2-5	13	few	TGTGCCAGCAGCCCGACAGCGCAAGAGACCCAGTACTTC	CASSPTAQETQYF
TRBD2	TRBV19	TRBJ2-5	16	-	TGTGCCAGTAGATCAACCGAGGGAGGGGTTGAGGAGACCCAGTACTTC	CASRSTEGGVEETQYF
-	TRBV6-5	TRBJ2-2	13	-	TGTGCCAGCAGTTTTCAGGGCGTCGGGGAGCTGTTTTTT	CASSFQGVGELFF
-	TRBV30	TRBJ1-2	13	-	TGTGCCTGGAGTCTTAGGGGCAGGGCCGGCTACACCTTC	CAWSLRGRAGYTF
-	TRBV6-5	TRBJ1-5	14	-	TGTGCCACCCACCCTGGGGGGAGCAATCAGCCCCAGCATTTT	CATHPGGSNQPQHF
-	TRBV28	TRBJ1-1	14	-	TGTGCCAGCAGTTCCTATGACAGGAACACTGAAGCTTTCTTT	CASSSYDRNTEAFF
-	TRBV19	TRBJ1-1	11	-	TGTGCCAGTACTAACCCAGGGAGGGCTTTTTTT	CASTNPGRAFF
-	TRBV1	TRBJ2-2	15	-	TGCACCAGCAGCCCCAGGCACAGGGGGCGCGGGGAGCTGTTTTTT	CTSSPRHRGRGELFF
TRBD1	TRBV9	TRBJ2-7	15	-	TGTGCCAGCAGCGTAGGGGACAGGGTGGAGTACGAGCAGTACTTC	CASSVGDRVEYEQYF
-	TRBV10-3	TRBJ1-2	13	-	TGTGCCATCGATCCGGGGGGCGCCGGTGGCTACACCTTC	CAIDPGGAGGYTF
TRBD1	TRBV6-6	TRBJ1-4	15	-	TGTGCCAGCAGTTACTATCGGGACAGATATGAAAAACTGTTTTTT	CASSYYRDRYEKLFF
-	TRBV5-1	TRBJ2-7	15	-	TGCGCCAGCAGTACAGCGGGCCATCAGTTAGGCGAGCAGTACTTC	CASSTAGHQLGEQYF
-	TRBV7-3	TRBJ1-5	15	-	TGTGCCAGCAGCTTAAACCCTGGCGCGGATCAGCCCCAGCATTTT	CASSLNPGADQPQHF
TRBD2	TRBV18	TRBJ2-5	15	-	TGTGCCAGCTCACCTACCGGGACTAGCCGGGAGACCCAGTACTTC	CASSPTGTSRETQYF